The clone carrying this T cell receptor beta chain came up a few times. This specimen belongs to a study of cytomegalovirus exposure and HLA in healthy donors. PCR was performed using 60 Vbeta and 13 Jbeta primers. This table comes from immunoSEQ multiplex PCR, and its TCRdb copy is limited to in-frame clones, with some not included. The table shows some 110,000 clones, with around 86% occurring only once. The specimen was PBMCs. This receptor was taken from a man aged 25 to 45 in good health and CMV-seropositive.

The CDR3 spells CASSRQRDRGQYEQYF. The CDR3 nucleotides read TGTGCCAGCAGCCGACAGCGGGACAGGGGGCAATACGAGCAGTACTTC. The chain couples TRBV4-2 to TRBJ2-7, with TRBD1 matching 12 bases. Germline lookup yields CDR1 LGHNA and CDR2 YNFKEQ. This CDR3 comprises 16 residues. V lost 4 bases, J lost 4 bases, and 8 bases stayed unmatched.